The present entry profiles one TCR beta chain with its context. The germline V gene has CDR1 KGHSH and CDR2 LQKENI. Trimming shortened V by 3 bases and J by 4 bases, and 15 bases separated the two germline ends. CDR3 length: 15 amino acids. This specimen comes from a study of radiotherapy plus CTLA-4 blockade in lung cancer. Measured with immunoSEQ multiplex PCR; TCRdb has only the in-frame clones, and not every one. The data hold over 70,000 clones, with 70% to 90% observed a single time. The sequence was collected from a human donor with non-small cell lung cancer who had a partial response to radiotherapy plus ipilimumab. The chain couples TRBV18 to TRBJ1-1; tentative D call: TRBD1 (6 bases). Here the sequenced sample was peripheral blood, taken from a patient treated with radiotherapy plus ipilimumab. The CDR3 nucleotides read TGTGCCAGCTCACCGGGGGGGCGGGCACTCACTGAAGCTTTCTTT. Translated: CASSPGGRALTEAFF.